This T cell receptor beta chain emerged from a study of a mutant IDH1 vaccine in newly diagnosed glioma. Overall study: Vaccination was launched 4-6 weeks after radiotherapy alone, or with temozolomide cycles. Sex distribution of treated patients was about 62% male and roughly 38% female; mean age was roughly 37 years.

V lost 5 bases and J 4 bases, leaving 16 bases between the germline ends. From germline, CDR1 is SGHTA and CDR2 FQGNSA. The CDR3 covers 15 residues. Time point given: week 5, during vaccination. What each vaccine dose contained was 300 ug of mutant IDH1 20-mer peptide, accompanied by topical imiquimod. The donor cohort comprised cases of new WHO grade 3 or 4 IDH1-mutant, ATRX-lost astrocytoma. To note about this clone: The target antigen is unknown.

Repertoires were generated with immunoSEQ multiplex PCR, while TCRdb's copy carries only in-frame clones and drops some. The sample lists about 25,000 clones, approximately 80% occurring once. The chain couples TRBV7-2 to TRBJ2-3; D may be TRBD2 (6 bases). The sequence was obtained from a man aged 40-49 years with glioma. The sequencing used PBMCs, collected from a glioma patient whose treatment included an IDH1 peptide vaccine. The CDR3 protein is CASSPGTRFADTQYF. DNA of the CDR3: TGTGCCAGCAGCCCCGGGACTCGATTCGCAGATACGCAGTATTTT.